Included here is one T cell receptor (beta chain) sequence, with context. This entry comes from a study of blood T cell repertoires in COVID-19. Study-level information: COVID-19 samples from acute and convalescent phases originated in the United States, Italy and Spain. In each case, the material was cDNA or gDNA derived from T cells, B-cell-depleted T cells, or PBMCs.

This CDR3 has 14 amino acids. Germline V gives CDR1 ENHRY, CDR2 SYGVKD. V lost 6 bases and J lost 1, with 12 bases in between. Some clones are missing from TCRdb's copy, which holds only in-frame ones; the method was immunoSEQ multiplex PCR. Among roughly 250,000 clones listed, roughly four fifths were seen once. Sequenced material: peripheral blood. The genes are TRBV10-3 and TRBJ1-1, with D possibly matching TRBD1 (5 bases). The sequence came from a woman between 65 and 79 years old with acute or convalescent COVID-19. CDR3 sequence reads: CAIRSDTGNTEAFF. CDR3 DNA sequence: TGTGCCATCAGATCGGACACCGGGAACACTGAAGCTTTCTTT.